A single sample gave rise to the 21 T cell receptor beta chains below, sequenced in a study of T cells in Graves' hyperthyroidism and ophthalmopathy. From RNA transcripts, TCR beta CDR3 regions were amplified. HTBI primers were used for first-round RT-PCR of the TCR CDR3. In TCRdb, the multiplex PCR reads were re-called with MiXCR into one record per CDR3 protein. This table holds some 560,000 distinct CDR3 sequences, about 14% found once. What was sequenced was blood. The source is a woman aged 35 to 49 with Graves' hyperthyroidism.

The chain employs TRBV11-2 and TRBJ1-2; D possibly corresponds to TRBD1 (5 bases). The germline CDR1 and CDR2 sequences are SGHAT and FQNNGV. The CDR3 extends over 14 amino acids. Between the trimmed V and J ends, which lost 3 bases and 8 bases, there was a span of 16 bases. The DNA for the CDR3 is TGTGCCAGCAGCTTCAGGGATGGCCGGCGAGGCTACACCTTC. Amino acid sequence: CASSFRDGRRGYTF.

The chain uses TRBV28 and TRBJ2-4; D is perhaps TRBD1 (6 bases). V lost 6 bases and J lost 4, with 13 bases in between. CDR3 length: 14 residues. Per the germline V gene, CDR1 is MDHEN and CDR2 is SYDVKM. This CDR3 is CASSPTGTKNIQYF. Here the CDR3 DNA reads TGTGCCAGCAGCCCTACCGGGACAAAAAACATTCAGTACTTC.

V and J are TRBV6-2 or TRBV6-3 and TRBJ1-6, with D maybe TRBD1 (5 bases). Per the germline V gene, CDR1 is MNHEY and CDR2 is SVGEGT. The CDR3 runs to 13 residues. V gave up 10 bases and J gave up 14 bases, with 21 bases separating them. Written as DNA, the CDR3 is TGTGCCACCATAGGACAAGGATCCTTCACCCTCCACTTT. This encodes CATIGQGSFTLHF.

The V call is TRBV10-2, the J call TRBJ2-7; TRBD2 aligns across 13 bases. Germline values: CDR1 WSHSY, CDR2 SAAADI. Trimming removed 6 bases from V and 3 bases from J; junction bases left unmatched: 11. This CDR3 is 17 amino acids long. The CDR3 reads CASRDWRTSGSFYEQYF. CDR3 sequence (DNA): TGCGCCAGCAGGGATTGGAGGACTAGCGGGAGTTTCTACGAGCAGTACTTC.

Ten or more counts support this clonotype. The chain carries TRBV28 and TRBJ1-5; TRBD1 matches 7 bases. The V and J ends lost 7 bases and 0 bases, in that order; junction bases with no gene match: 6. The germline V gene has CDR1 MDHEN and CDR2 SYDVKM. This CDR3 has 15 residues. This CDR3 is CASIGQDHSNQPQHF. The CDR3 DNA is TGTGCCAGCATTGGACAGGACCATAGCAATCAGCCCCAGCATTTT.

This rearrangement joins TRBV18 to TRBJ2-7; TRBD1 matches 7 bases. Per germline, CDR1 KGHSH and CDR2 LQKENI. V lost 3 bases, J lost 4 bases, and 9 bases stayed unmatched. This CDR3 is built from 15 residues. CDR3 protein: CASSPDRPADYEQYF. The CDR3 DNA sequence: TGTGCCAGCTCACCGGACAGGCCCGCGGATTACGAGCAGTACTTC.

This clonotype appeared many times. This rearrangement joins TRBV7-2 to TRBJ2-2; D remains unclear. V lost 2 bases, J lost 6 bases, and 7 bases lay in between. CDR1 is SGHTA, CDR2 FQGNSA, per germline. The CDR3 is 13 amino acids. CDR3 sequence: CASSLLVSGELFF. For the CDR3, the DNA is TGTGCCAGCAGCTTATTAGTCTCCGGGGAGCTGTTTTTT.

This clonotype was seen repeatedly, ten times or more. V usage is TRBV11-2 and J usage is TRBJ2-1; a weak D match, TRBD2 (6 bases). The CDR3 is 16 residues long. V lost 1 base, J lost 4 bases, and 14 bases lay in between. Germline V gene sequence: CDR1 SGHAT, CDR2 FQNNGV. CDR3 DNA: TGTGCCAGCAGCTTAGTATTTAGCGGAGAATACAATGAGCAGTTCTTC. As protein: CASSLVFSGEYNEQFF.

The chain employs TRBV4-1 and TRBJ2-5, with 8 bases matching TRBD1. Germline V CDR1 and CDR2: MGHRA, YSYEKL. With V trimmed by 0 bases and J by 5 bases, 5 bases remained unmatched. This CDR3 spans 15 amino acids. The CDR3 sequence: CASSQDQNRGETQYF. The CDR3 DNA follows: TGCGCCAGCAGCCAAGATCAGAACAGGGGGGAGACCCAGTACTTC.

The chain has TRBV19 and TRBJ2-7; 7 bases line up with TRBD1. This CDR3 spans 15 amino acids. V lost 4 bases, J lost 5 bases, and 11 bases stayed unmatched. Germline loops: CDR1 LNHDA, CDR2 SQIVND (reference sequence). The CDR3 is CASSSRGNPGDEQYF. The CDR3 coding sequence is TGTGCCAGTAGTAGCAGGGGGAACCCGGGCGACGAGCAGTACTTC.

This clonotype showed up just a few times. The chain recombines TRBV19 with TRBJ1-4; no clear D. The CDR3 is 15 amino acids. Germline V lookup: CDR1 LNHDA, CDR2 SQIVND (reference sequence). With 6 bases removed from V and 5 bases from J, the gap between germline ends came to 16 bases. The CDR3 DNA follows: TGTGCCAGTAGGAAGGTGTGGGCTTCAAATGAAAAACTGTTTTTT. The encoded protein is CASRKVWASNEKLFF.

This clonotype was observed a few times. V usage is TRBV6-6 and J usage is TRBJ2-7; D unresolved. The CDR3 sequence is 16 residues long. The germline V and J ends were trimmed by 2 bases and 0 bases, with 14 bases remaining between them. Germline V gene lookup returns CDR1 MNHNY and CDR2 SVGAGI (reference sequence). The CDR3: CASSYIIGSSSYEQYF. The CDR3 DNA is TGTGCCAGCAGTTACATTATTGGCTCTTCCTCCTACGAGCAGTACTTC.

This clonotype came up many times. The chain links TRBV5-5 to TRBJ2-3; 9 positions match TRBD2. After removal of 4 bases from V and 0 bases from J, the junction contained 3 bases not matched to a gene. Looked up from germline, CDR1 is SGHKS and CDR2 is YYEKEE (reference sequence). This CDR3 contains 15 residues. In DNA, the CDR3 is TGTGCCAGCAGCAGTAGCGGGGGAAGCACAGATACGCAGTATTTT. Its translation: CASSSSGGSTDTQYF.

This clonotype was counted many times. The CDR3 sequence: CAWNAGGYEQYF. For the CDR3, the DNA is TGTGCCTGGAATGCAGGGGGGTACGAGCAGTACTTC. J is TRBJ2-7 and V is TRBV30, with D perhaps matching TRBD1 (7 bases). The germline V gene encodes CDR1 GTSNPN and CDR2 SVGIG (reference sequence). The V end was cut by 4 bases, the J end by 4 bases, with 11 bases between. This CDR3 is built from 12 residues.

The gene calls are TRBV5-1 and TRBJ2-7, with D possibly being TRBD1 or TRBD2 (5 bases each). The CDR3 contains 14 residues. Trimming stripped 2 bases from V and 6 bases from J, with 15 bases between. Germline V gene lookup returns CDR1 SGHRS and CDR2 YFSETQ. CDR3 amino acids: CASSFRDPSFEQYF. The CDR3 DNA reads TGCGCCAGCAGCTTCCGGGACCCAAGTTTCGAGCAGTACTTC.

Concerning this clonotype: With a much larger clone just one base away, this may be a read error. The rearrangement joins TRBV3-1 to TRBJ1-1; tentative D call: TRBD1 (5 bases). This CDR3 comprises 14 residues. Germline assignment: CDR1 LGHDT and CDR2 YNNKEL (reference sequence). The CDR3 coding sequence is TGTACCAGCAGCCAAGATGGGGGGGGGACTGAAGCTTTCTTT. This translates into CTSSQDGGGTEAFF.

This clonotype was observed at least ten times. The chain carries TRBV28 and TRBJ2-5; 11 bases align to TRBD1. The junction had 14 bases not matched to a gene; V was cut back by 3 bases and J by 5 bases. Per germline, CDR1 MDHEN and CDR2 SYDVKM. The CDR3 loop spans 18 amino acids. CDR3 nucleotides: TGTGCCAGCAGTTTGCCTAGATCCGGGACAGGGGGAAGGGAGACCCAGTACTTC. Its protein is CASSLPRSGTGGRETQYF. Using reference TRBV28 and TRBJ2-5 for the parts outside the CDR3, the full variable domain is DVKVTQSSRYLVKRTGEKVFLECVQDMDHENMFWYRQDPGLGLRLIYFSYDVKMKEKGDIPEGYSVSREKKERFSLILESASTNQTSMYLCASSLPRSGTGGRETQYFGPGTRLLVL.

Turning to this clonotype: With a much larger clone just one base away, this may be a read error. The V gene is TRBV12-5, the J gene TRBJ1-1; D is unresolved. The germline V gene has CDR1 LGHNT and CDR2 FRNRAP. This CDR3 is 14 amino acids long. CDR3 sequence reads: CTSGLPDTNTEAFF. In DNA form, the CDR3 reads TGTACTAGTGGTTTGCCTGACACGAACACTGAAGCTTTCTTT.

Many counts were recorded for this clonotype. V is TRBV7-3 and J is TRBJ2-2; the match to TRBD2 covers 15 bases. Germline CDR1 and CDR2: SGHTA and FQGTGA. J gave up 4 bases and V 4 bases, and 7 bases lay outside the gene matches. The CDR3 extends over 18 amino acids. CDR3 coding DNA: TGTGCCAGCAGCTCCTCGGGACTAGCGGGAGGCGGCACCGGGGAGCTGTTTTTT. This codes for CASSSSGLAGGGTGELFF.

This clonotype was observed a few times. V is TRBV27 and J is TRBJ2-2; TRBD1 matches 8 bases. This CDR3 is built from 16 residues. The J segment lost 3 bases and the V segment lost 6 bases, leaving 9 bases of the junction unmatched. Germline values: CDR1 MNHEY, CDR2 SMNVEV (reference sequence). The CDR3 loop reads CASSFRTGLYTGELFF. The DNA for the CDR3 is TGTGCCAGCAGCTTTAGGACAGGGCTGTACACCGGGGAGCTGTTTTTT.

This clonotype was found many times. The chain has TRBV10-3 and TRBJ2-7; 10 positions match TRBD2. Trimming at V came to 3 bases and at J to 3 bases, leaving 17 bases not matched to a gene. The germline V gene has CDR1 ENHRY and CDR2 SYGVKD. The CDR3 spans 19 residues. CDR3 DNA: TGTGCCATCAGTGACGAGCGAGCGGGAGGGCCTAAAGCCGACTACGAGCAGTACTTC. Residues: CAISDERAGGPKADYEQYF.